This paragraph covers one T cell receptor beta chain sequence. Its antigen is undetermined. A multiplex PCR was run with 60 Vbeta primers and 13 Jbeta primers. Sequenced by immunoSEQ multiplex PCR; TCRdb stores in-frame clones only, minus some. The top ten clones hold around 4.9% of a sample with about 120,000 clones, 70% to 80% of them seen once. At sampling all donors were nominally healthy, likely with unrecorded immune exposures. The entry originates in a study of cytomegalovirus exposure and HLA in healthy donors. Findings of the study overall: The productive fraction for most TCR beta V segments was about 87% or about 30% in an earlier analysis. Evidence from a later analysis indicated that most CMV-associated TCR beta chains looked HLA-restricted. Most TCRs appeared rarely, but some public TCRs recurred in many donors.

The J segment lost 4 bases and the V segment lost 6 bases, leaving 1 base of the junction unmatched. Germline V CDR1 and CDR2: LNHDA, SQIVND (reference sequence). This CDR3 spans 13 amino acids. This chain uses TRBV19 with TRBJ2-2; 8 bases fit TRBD2. The sequence was obtained from a man in his fifties in good health and CMV-seropositive. The sample was PBMCs. CDR3 protein: CASRTSGTGELFF. The CDR3 DNA follows: TGTGCCAGTAGAACTAGCGGCACCGGGGAGCTGTTTTTT.